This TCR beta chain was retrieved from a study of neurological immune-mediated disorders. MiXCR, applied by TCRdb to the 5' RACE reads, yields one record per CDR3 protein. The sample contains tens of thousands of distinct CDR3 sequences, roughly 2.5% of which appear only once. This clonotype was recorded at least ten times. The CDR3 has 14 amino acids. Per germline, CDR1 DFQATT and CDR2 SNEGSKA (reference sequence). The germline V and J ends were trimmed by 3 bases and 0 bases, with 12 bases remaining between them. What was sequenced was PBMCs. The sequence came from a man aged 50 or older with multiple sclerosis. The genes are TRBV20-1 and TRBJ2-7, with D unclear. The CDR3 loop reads CSASGIESSYEQYF. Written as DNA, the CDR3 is TGCAGTGCTAGTGGCATAGAGAGCTCCTACGAGCAGTACTTC.